These 20 T cell receptor beta chains share one sample of origin, sequenced in a study of T cells in localized non-small cell lung cancer (dated by TCRdb to 2018 to 2020). Libraries came from the immunoSEQ multiplex PCR assay. TCRdb stores this immuneACCESS table with in-frame sequences only. Part of the clones is absent; in the studies checked, under half of the shortfall reflects unresolved V genes, and no reason is known for the rest. The table for this sample lists fewer than 95,000 clones; just over 90% of them were counted only once. Over 4% of the sample is in the top ten clones. Sequencing used PBMCs, obtained before any cancer treatment. The receptor source for this set is a woman between 40 and 69 years old with stage II squamous cell lung carcinoma.

This sequence joins TRBV6-1 and TRBJ1-6, with TRBD1 matching over 10 bases. Germline CDR1 MNHNS, CDR2 SASEGT. V dropped 5 bases and J dropped 10; count of bases not matched to a gene: 8. The CDR3 loop spans 15 amino acids. The chain's CDR3 is CASSRGGTGESPLHF. The CDR3 DNA is TGTGCCAGCAGTCGGGGCGGGACAGGGGAATCACCCCTCCACTTT.

The chain uses TRBV18 and TRBJ1-6, with 8 nucleotides matching TRBD1. Unmatched junction bases numbered 3, after V lost 3 bases and J lost 5 bases. CDR1 and CDR2 from the germline V gene are KGHSH and LQKENI. This CDR3 spans 15 amino acids. CDR3 in amino acids: CASSPRGLDNSPLHF. The CDR3 DNA reads TGTGCCAGCTCACCCAGGGGGCTGGATAATTCACCCCTCCACTTT.

The chain employs TRBV6-5 and TRBJ1-1; no reliable D call. Looked up from germline, CDR1 is MNHEY and CDR2 is SVGAGI. The CDR3 contains 14 residues. V lost 4 bases and J lost 1, with 10 bases in between. In DNA form, the CDR3 reads TGTGCCAGCAGTTCCCCGGCAGGGAACACTGAAGCTTTCTTT. This encodes CASSSPAGNTEAFF.

The genes are TRBV5-1 and TRBJ2-1; 7 positions agree with TRBD1. Trimming removed 4 bases from V and 15 bases from J; junction bases left unmatched: 10. This CDR3 contains 12 residues. Germline CDR1 is SGHRS and CDR2 is YFSETQ. CDR3 region: CASSATGTEGFF. The CDR3 nucleotides read TGCGCCAGCAGCGCTACCGGGACAGAGGGGTTCTTC. Together with reference TRBV5-1 and TRBJ2-1, the CDR3 gives the full variable domain: KAGVTQTPRYLIKTRGQQVTLSCSPISGHRSVSWYQQTPGQGLQFLFEYFSETQRNKGNFPGRFSGRQFSNSRSEMNVSTLELGDSALYLCASSATGTEGFFGPGTRLTVL.

The rearrangement joins TRBV5-1 to TRBJ1-1; no reliable D call. In germline, CDR1 is SGHRS, CDR2 YFSETQ. V gave up 4 bases and J gave up 5 bases, with 9 bases separating them. The CDR3 has 12 residues. The CDR3 DNA reads as TGCGCCAGCAGCCCGGCGGGAACTGAAGCTTTCTTT. This codes for CASSPAGTEAFF.

The chain has TRBV15 and TRBJ1-4; tentatively, D is TRBD1 (6 bases). Trimming took off 8 bases at V and 5 bases at J, with 12 bases between the two ends. CDR1 and CDR2 (germline): LNHNV, YYDKDF (reference sequence). CDR3 length: 13 amino acids. CDR3 sequence reads: CATGSDRNEKLFF. The CDR3 nucleotides are TGTGCCACCGGAAGCGACAGGAATGAAAAACTGTTTTTT.

V gene TRBV27 combines with J gene TRBJ1-5; tentative D call: TRBD1 (5 bases). V lost 1 base and J 2 bases, leaving 12 bases between the germline ends. In germline, CDR1 is MNHEY, CDR2 SMNVEV (reference sequence). This CDR3 has 16 amino acids. DNA of the CDR3: TGTGCCAGCAGTTTATGGGCGGGGCAGGGCAATCAGCCCCAGCATTTT. Its translation is CASSLWAGQGNQPQHF.

This chain joins TRBV6-6 and TRBJ2-5; TRBD2 matches at 7 bases. CDR3 size: 14 residues. J was trimmed by 4 bases and V by 2 bases; bases with no gene match: 4. Per the germline V gene, CDR1 is MNHNY and CDR2 is SVGAGI (reference sequence). The CDR3 here is CASSYGLEGETQYF. CDR3 coding DNA: TGTGCCAGCAGTTACGGACTAGAGGGAGAGACCCAGTACTTC.

This clone occurred once. This rearrangement joins TRBV11-2 to TRBJ1-3; 7 positions match TRBD1. Trimming at V came to 1 base and at J to 6 bases, leaving 12 bases not matched to a gene. The CDR3 has 17 residues. Germline V gene lookup returns CDR1 SGHAT and CDR2 FQNNGV. Here the CDR3 DNA reads TGTGCCAGCAGCTTAGTGACGACAGGGACCTGGCCAAACACCATATATTTT. Amino acids: CASSLVTTGTWPNTIYF.

The chain has TRBV7-8 and TRBJ2-1; possibly TRBD2 for D (5 bases). The CDR3 sequence is 15 residues long. Germline V gene sequence: CDR1 SGHVS, CDR2 FQNEAQ. The V end was cut by 1 base, the J end by 8 bases, with 15 bases between. CDR3 region: CASSLVVGRRDEQFF. The DNA for the CDR3 is TGTGCCAGCAGCTTAGTGGTGGGAAGGCGGGATGAGCAGTTCTTC.

The genes are TRBV6-4 and TRBJ1-5; D is ambiguous. The CDR3 runs to 14 residues. Trimming cost V 5 bases and J 2 bases, with 10 bases left between them. Per the germline V gene, CDR1 is MRHNA and CDR2 is SNTAGT. CDR3 sequence (DNA): TGTGCCAGCAGTCCGGAGGAAGGCAATCAGCCCCAGCATTTT. It translates to CASSPEEGNQPQHF.

V is TRBV6-5 and J is TRBJ2-7; TRBD1 might be the D (6 bases). The CDR3 extends over 13 amino acids. Germline V gene sequence: CDR1 MNHEY, CDR2 SVGAGI. Trimming stripped 5 bases from V and 0 bases from J, with 8 bases between. The CDR3 region has the DNA TGTGCCAGCAGTAAACAGGGCTCCTACGAGCAGTACTTC. This encodes CASSKQGSYEQYF.

The rearrangement joins TRBV2 to TRBJ2-1; D may be TRBD1 or TRBD2 (6 bases each). The germline V gene has CDR1 SNHLY and CDR2 FYNNEI. The CDR3 extends over 14 amino acids. The V end was cut by 5 bases, the J end by 4 bases, with 12 bases between. CDR3 coding DNA: TGTGCCAGCAGTAGGGGGGCCCTTTACAATGAGCAGTTCTTC. Residues: CASSRGALYNEQFF.

The chain uses TRBV2 and TRBJ1-1; 7 nucleotides match TRBD1. V lost 6 bases, J lost 4 bases, and 2 bases stayed unmatched. The V gene's germline CDR1 is SNHLY and CDR2 FYNNEI. CDR3 length equals 12 residues. CDR3 DNA sequence: TGTGCCAGCAGGGGGACAGCCACTGAAGCTTTCTTT. Translating gives CASRGTATEAFF.

This rearrangement joins TRBV13 to TRBJ2-5; D not resolved. This CDR3 is built from 13 residues. V lost 2 bases and J lost 0, with 4 bases in between. CDR1 and CDR2 (germline): PRHDT, FYEKMQ (reference sequence). CDR3 in amino acids: CASSLQYQETQYF. CDR3 sequence (DNA): TGTGCCAGCAGCTTACAGTACCAAGAGACCCAGTACTTC.

For this clone: Germline is not matched at one junction end, which may reflect a read error. The rearrangement links TRBV19 to TRBJ2-7, with TRBD2 as a possible D gene (7 bases). This CDR3 is 14 amino acids long. CDR1 LNHDA and CDR2 SQIVND come from the germline V gene (reference sequence). This CDR3 is CASSMRAGAYEQHF. The CDR3 region has the DNA TGTGCCAGTAGTATGAGGGCGGGGGCTTACGAGCAGCACTTC. The whole variable domain, filled in from reference TRBV19 and TRBJ2-7, reads DGGITQSPKYLFRKEGQNVTLSCEQNLNHDAMYWYRQDPGQGLRLIYYSQIVNDFQKGDIAEGYSVSREKKESFPLTVTSAQKNPTAFYLCASSMRAGAYEQHFGPGTRLTVT.

This clone was counted a single time. The chain couples TRBV6-5 to TRBJ2-3; D uncertain. The V end lost 6 bases, the J end lost 1 base, and 14 bases lay between the germline ends. The V gene's germline CDR1 is MNHEY and CDR2 SVGAGI. The CDR3 sequence is 15 residues long. CDR3 bases: TGTGCCAGCAGGTTCGCCCAGGAGCGCACAGATACGCAGTATTTT. Its protein is CASRFAQERTDTQYF.

The genes are TRBV5-6 and TRBJ1-1; no firm D call. The CDR3 runs 12 residues. Trimming left V 3 bases short and J 2 bases short, with 5 bases between. Germline values: CDR1 SGHDT, CDR2 YYEEEE. CDR3 in DNA: TGTGCCAGCAGCTATATAAACACTGAAGCTTTCTTT. Its protein is CASSYINTEAFF.

The chain recombines TRBV28 with TRBJ1-6; D not resolved. The V gene's germline CDR1 is MDHEN and CDR2 SYDVKM. The CDR3 extends over 14 amino acids. V was shortened by 5 bases and J by 7 bases, with 12 bases between the two germline ends. CDR3 region: CASSAGPLNSPLHF. The DNA of the CDR3 is TGTGCCAGCAGTGCCGGGCCATTGAATTCACCCCTCCACTTT.

This chain connects TRBV5-1 to TRBJ2-5; TRBD1 matches at 7 bases. The V segment lost 4 bases and the J segment 2 bases; nucleotides outside the gene matches: 8. The CDR3 loop spans 15 amino acids. The V gene's germline CDR1 is SGHRS and CDR2 YFSETQ. CDR3 DNA sequence: TGCGCCAGCAGCCATGGTACAGGGGCACAAGAGACCCAGTACTTC. It specifies CASSHGTGAQETQYF.